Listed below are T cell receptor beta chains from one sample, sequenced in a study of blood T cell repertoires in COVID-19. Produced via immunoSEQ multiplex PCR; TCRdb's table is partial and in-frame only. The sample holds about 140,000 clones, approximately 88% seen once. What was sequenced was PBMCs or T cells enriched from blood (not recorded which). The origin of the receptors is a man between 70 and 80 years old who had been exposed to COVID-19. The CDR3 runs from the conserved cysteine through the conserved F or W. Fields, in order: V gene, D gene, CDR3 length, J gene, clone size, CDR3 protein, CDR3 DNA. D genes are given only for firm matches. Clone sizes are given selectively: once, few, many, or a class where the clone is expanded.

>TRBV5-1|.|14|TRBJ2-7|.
CASSSRDKSYEQYF
TGCGCCAGCAGCTCCCGGGACAAGAGCTACGAGCAGTACTTC
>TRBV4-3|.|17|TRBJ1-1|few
CASSQGRLRDTRTEAFF
TGCGCCAGCAGCCAAGGACGTCTCCGCGACACCCGAACTGAAGCTTTCTTT
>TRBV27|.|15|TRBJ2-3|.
CASTQGDSPTDTQYF
TGTGCCAGCACTCAAGGAGACAGTCCCACAGATACGCAGTATTTT
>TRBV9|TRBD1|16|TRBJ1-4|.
CASSVAGTANNEKLFF
TGTGCCAGCAGCGTAGCCGGGACAGCGAACAATGAAAAACTGTTTTTT
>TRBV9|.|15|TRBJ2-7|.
CASSVGAGSSYEQYF
TGTGCCAGCAGCGTAGGGGCAGGTAGCTCCTACGAGCAGTACTTC
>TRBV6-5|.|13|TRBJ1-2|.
CASTPYEGTGYTF
TGTGCCAGCACGCCCTATGAGGGGACAGGCTACACCTTC
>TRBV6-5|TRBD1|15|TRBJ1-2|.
CASSPHQDRGHGYTF
TGTGCCAGCAGCCCCCACCAAGACAGGGGACATGGCTACACCTTC
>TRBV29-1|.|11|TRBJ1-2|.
CSVSTGSGYTF
TGCAGCGTTAGTACAGGGAGTGGCTACACCTTC
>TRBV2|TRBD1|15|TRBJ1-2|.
CASSEEGGTGGGYTF
TGTGCCAGCAGTGAAGAAGGCGGGACAGGAGGCGGCTACACCTTC
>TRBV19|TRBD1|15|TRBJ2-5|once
CASREGDRVGETQYF
TGTGCCAGTAGGGAGGGGGACAGGGTCGGAGAGACCCAGTACTTC
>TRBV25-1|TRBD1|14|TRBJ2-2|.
CASSGTGLTGELFF
TGTGCCAGCAGTGGGACAGGGTTGACCGGGGAGCTGTTTTTT
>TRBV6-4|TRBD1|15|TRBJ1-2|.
CASSNYRGERYGYTF
TGTGCCAGCAGTAACTACAGGGGGGAGCGCTATGGCTACACCTTC
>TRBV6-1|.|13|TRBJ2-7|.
CASGQPHPYEQYF
TGTGCCAGCGGACAGCCGCACCCCTACGAGCAGTACTTC
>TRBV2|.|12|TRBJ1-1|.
CASSLGVTEAFF
TGTGCCAGCAGTCTAGGTGTCACTGAAGCTTTCTTT
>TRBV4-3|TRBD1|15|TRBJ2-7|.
CASSTGADNSYEQYF
TGCGCCAGCAGTACAGGGGCCGATAATTCCTACGAGCAGTACTTC
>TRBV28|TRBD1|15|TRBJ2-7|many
CASSPGDRGSGEQYF
TGTGCCAGCAGCCCGGGGGACAGGGGGTCGGGCGAGCAGTACTTC
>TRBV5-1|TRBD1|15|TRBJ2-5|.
CASSLGTGRAETQYF
TGCGCCAGCAGCCTGGGGACAGGGAGGGCAGAGACCCAGTACTTC
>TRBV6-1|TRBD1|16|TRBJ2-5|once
CASSEELRGPQETQYF
TGTGCCAGCAGTGAAGAGTTGAGGGGGCCCCAAGAGACCCAGTACTTC
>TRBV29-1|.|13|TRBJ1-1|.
CSVDRPMNTEAFF
TGCAGCGTCGACAGGCCCATGAACACTGAAGCTTTCTTT
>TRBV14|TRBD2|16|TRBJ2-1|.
CASSQDFIAGGKEQFF
TGTGCCAGCAGCCAAGATTTTATAGCGGGAGGAAAGGAGCAGTTCTTC
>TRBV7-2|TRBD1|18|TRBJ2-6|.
CASSLFSGGVAGANVLTF
TGTGCCAGCAGCTTATTCTCAGGGGGCGTTGCTGGGGCCAACGTCCTGACTTTC
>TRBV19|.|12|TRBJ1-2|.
CASNRGTLGYTF
TGTGCCAGTAATCGCGGGACTCTTGGCTACACCTTC
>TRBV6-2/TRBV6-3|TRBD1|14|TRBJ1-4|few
CASSWGQRNEKLFF
TGTGCCAGCAGTTGGGGACAGCGCAATGAAAAACTGTTTTTT
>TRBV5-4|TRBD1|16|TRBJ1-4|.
CASSLTGGSGNEKLFF
TGTGCCAGCAGCTTAACAGGGGGCAGCGGTAATGAAAAACTGTTTTTT
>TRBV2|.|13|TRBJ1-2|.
CASSEFGGTGYTF
TGTGCCAGCAGTGAATTCGGGGGAACTGGCTACACCTTC
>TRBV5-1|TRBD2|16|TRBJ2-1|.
CATAGLAGGSGNEQFF
TGCGCCACCGCCGGACTAGCGGGAGGGTCAGGGAATGAGCAGTTCTTC
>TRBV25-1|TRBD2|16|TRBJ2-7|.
CASSALGTSGSYEQYF
TGTGCCAGCAGTGCTCTCGGGACTAGCGGGAGCTACGAGCAGTACTTC
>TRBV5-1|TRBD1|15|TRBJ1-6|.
CASSRGQAPREPLHF
TGCGCCAGCAGCCGGGGACAGGCCCCAAGAGAACCCCTCCACTTT
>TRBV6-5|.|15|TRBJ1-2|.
CASSYYDGGFYGYTF
TGTGCCAGCAGTTACTATGACGGGGGATTCTATGGCTACACCTTC
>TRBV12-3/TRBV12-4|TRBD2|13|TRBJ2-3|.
CASSFGGADTQYF
TGTGCCAGCAGTTTCGGGGGGGCAGATACGCAGTATTTT
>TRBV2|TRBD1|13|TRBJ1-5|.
CASGQGGVQPQHF
TGTGCCAGTGGACAGGGAGGGGTTCAGCCCCAGCATTTT
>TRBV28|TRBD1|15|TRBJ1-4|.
CASSTMNRGGEKLFF
TGTGCCAGCAGTACTATGAACAGGGGGGGAGAAAAACTGTTTTTT
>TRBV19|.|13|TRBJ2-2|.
CASNVLASGELFF
TGTGCCAGTAATGTGCTAGCGTCCGGGGAGCTGTTTTTT